This entry lists 16 T cell receptor beta chains sequenced from one sample in a study of T cells after yellow fever vaccination. TCRdb re-called the 5' RACE reads through MiXCR, storing one row per CDR3 protein. The sample lists more than 250,000 distinct CDR3 sequences; 6.8% were seen once. This material consisted of PBMCs, taken approximately 47 days after the first yellow fever vaccination. Receptor source: a man younger than 35 who received the YFV17D yellow fever vaccine.

Many counts were recorded for this clonotype. The chain carries TRBV2 and TRBJ2-7; maybe TRBD2 (6 bases). V lost 8 bases and J 6 bases, leaving 17 bases between the germline ends. The germline gives CDR1 SNHLY, CDR2 FYNNEI. This CDR3 is built from 13 residues. The CDR3 DNA sequence: TGTGCCAGCGCAACCAACGGGGGAGGCGAGCAGTACGTC. This translates into CASATNGGGEQYV.

This chain links TRBV5-1 with TRBJ2-3, with D possibly matching TRBD2 (8 bases). Trimming took 0 bases from V and 6 from J, leaving 20 bases between them. This CDR3 region has 17 residues. The germline V gene has CDR1 SGHRS and CDR2 YFSETQ. This CDR3 reads CASSLVEGGGTADTQYF. The CDR3 nucleotides read TGCGCCAGCAGCTTGGTTGAAGGCGGGGGGACAGCGGATACGCAGTATTTT. Looking up the rest from reference TRBV5-1 and TRBJ2-3 gives the full variable domain: KAGVTQTPRYLIKTRGQQVTLSCSPISGHRSVSWYQQTPGQGLQFLFEYFSETQRNKGNFPGRFSGRQFSNSRSEMNVSTLELGDSALYLCASSLVEGGGTADTQYFGPGTRLTVL.

This clonotype was observed many times. The rearrangement uses TRBV18 and TRBJ2-7; TRBD1 aligns across 7 bases. J gave up 3 bases and V 3 bases, and 5 bases lay outside the gene matches. CDR1 is KGHSH and CDR2 is LQKENI in the germline V gene. This CDR3 spans 14 amino acids. The CDR3 DNA follows: TGTGCCAGCTCACCGAGGCAGGGGGTCTACGAGCAGTACGTC. This sequence encodes CASSPRQGVYEQYV.

This clonotype occurred many times. J is TRBJ2-5 and V is TRBV3-1; D might be TRBD2 (5 bases). There are 17 residues in the CDR3. Between the trimmed V and J ends, which lost 2 bases and 2 bases, there was a span of 18 bases. Germline V lookup: CDR1 LGHDT, CDR2 YNNKEL (reference sequence). The CDR3: CASSQRPNYGIQETQYF. In DNA, the CDR3 is TGTGCCAGCAGCCAAAGGCCGAACTACGGGATACAAGAGACCCAGTACTTC.

This clonotype was seen ten or more times. V usage is TRBV7-9 and J usage is TRBJ1-2, with 10 bases aligning to TRBD1. Unmatched junction bases numbered 5, after V lost 6 bases and J lost 4 bases. CDR3 length: 14 residues. CDR1 is SEHNR and CDR2 is FQNEAQ in the germline V gene (reference sequence). CDR3 nucleotide sequence: TGTGCCAGCAGGCAGGACAGGGGGTCCTATGGCTACACCTTC. This translates into CASRQDRGSYGYTF.

The chain links TRBV3-1 to TRBJ2-1; possibly TRBD1 for D (5 bases). The V end lost 6 bases, the J end lost 12 bases, and 21 bases lay between the germline ends. This CDR3 contains 14 residues. Per germline, CDR1 LGHDT and CDR2 YNNKEL (reference sequence). The CDR3 here is CASRPREMTDGQFF. The CDR3 DNA sequence: TGTGCCAGCAGACCACGAGAAATGACAGACGGGCAGTTCTTC.

There are a few counts of this clonotype. The chain recombines TRBV20-1 with TRBJ2-1; possibly TRBD1 or TRBD2 for D (5 bases each). The V gene lost 4 bases and the J gene lost 7 bases, with 17 bases spanning the gap. Germline assignment: CDR1 DFQATT and CDR2 SNEGSKA (reference sequence). The CDR3 spans 14 residues. CDR3 region: CSANRGARKNEQFF. The CDR3, as DNA: TGCAGTGCTAATAGAGGGGCTAGAAAGAATGAGCAGTTCTTC.

This clonotype was seen a few times. The chain recombines TRBV5-1 with TRBJ2-6; D remains ambiguous. Between the trimmed V and J ends, which lost 2 bases and 4 bases, there was a span of 7 bases. The CDR3 is 14 amino acids. CDR1 SGHRS and CDR2 YFSETQ come from the germline V gene. The CDR3 reads CASSFAPGANVLTF. CDR3 nucleotides: TGCGCCAGCAGCTTCGCTCCCGGGGCCAACGTCCTGACTTTC.

The chain has TRBV6-5 and TRBJ1-5; no clear D gene. In germline, CDR1 is MNHEY, CDR2 SVGAGI. This CDR3 has 16 amino acids. The ends were cut back, 4 bases at V and 0 bases at J, with 13 bases in the middle. CDR3 residues: CASSSVAGYSNQPQHF. The CDR3, as DNA: TGTGCCAGCAGTTCAGTGGCGGGCTATAGCAATCAGCCCCAGCATTTT.

This clonotype has ten or more counts. The chain uses TRBV5-1 and TRBJ2-5; 12 nucleotides align to TRBD2. CDR1 and CDR2 (germline): SGHRS, YFSETQ. The length of the CDR3 is 15 residues. V lost 4 bases to trimming and J lost 4 bases; unmatched junction nucleotides: 5. In nucleotides, the CDR3 is TGCGCCAGCAGCAAGACTAGCGGGGGAGGAGAGACCCAGTACTTC. Amino acid sequence: CASSKTSGGGETQYF.

In its sample, this clonotype was seen a few times. The genes are TRBV5-1 and TRBJ1-6; TRBD1 matches 8 bases. V was pared by 4 bases and J by 4 bases, with 7 bases of the junction left unmatched. Germline CDR1 and CDR2: SGHRS and YFSETQ. There are 16 residues in the CDR3. This CDR3 is CASSPGDRHYNSPLHF. CDR3 in DNA: TGCGCCAGCAGCCCCGGGGACAGGCATTATAATTCACCCCTCCACTTT.

The chain has TRBV4-3 and TRBJ1-2; TRBD1 is a possible D gene (6 bases). CDR3 length equals 16 residues. Per germline, CDR1 LGHNA and CDR2 YSLEER. The ends were cut back, 0 bases at V and 4 bases at J, with 15 bases in the middle. The CDR3 DNA follows: TGCGCCAGCAGCCAAGATGGGGGCAGGGAGGCCTATGGCTACACCTTC. It codes for CASSQDGGREAYGYTF.

The genes are TRBV25-1 and TRBJ2-6; 7 bases agree with TRBD2. Germline V lookup: CDR1 MGHDK, CDR2 SYGVNS. CDR3 length equals 16 residues. V dropped 0 bases and J dropped 2; count of bases not matched to a gene: 1. The CDR3 DNA reads TGTGCCAGCAGTGAATATGGGGGGGCTGGGGCCAACGTCCTGACTTTC. Encoded protein: CASSEYGGAGANVLTF.

V and J are TRBV5-1 and TRBJ1-2; TRBD1 matches at 8 bases. Germline V CDR1 and CDR2: SGHRS, YFSETQ. The CDR3 loop spans 13 amino acids. J gave up 1 base and V 6 bases, and 2 bases lay outside the gene matches. The CDR3, as DNA: TGCGCCAGCACTGGACAGGGTAACTATGGCTACACCTTC. This codes for CASTGQGNYGYTF.

The rearrangement uses TRBV14 and TRBJ2-5, with D perhaps assigned TRBD1 or TRBD2 (5 bases each). V was cut by 2 bases and J by 7 bases, with 17 bases left in between. The CDR3 sequence is 15 residues long. Germline CDR1 SGHDN, CDR2 FVKESK. The CDR3 sequence: CASSQRTGPSWTQYF. CDR3 nucleotides: TGTGCCAGCAGCCAAAGGACGGGACCTTCGTGGACCCAGTACTTC. The whole variable domain, remainder taken from reference TRBV14 and TRBJ2-5, is EAGVTQFPSHSVIEKGQTVTLRCDPISGHDNLYWYRRVMGKEIKFLLHFVKESKQDESGMPNNRFLAERTGGTYSTLKVQPAELEDSGVYFCASSQRTGPSWTQYFGPGTRLLVL.

The V call is TRBV10-3, the J call TRBJ2-5, with 9 nucleotides matching TRBD1. From germline, CDR1 is ENHRY and CDR2 SYGVKD. The CDR3 is 17 amino acids. V shed 3 bases and J 0 bases; nucleotides not matched to a gene: 8. The CDR3 nucleotides read TGTGCCATCAGTGAAGTGAGGACAGGGGTGTACCAAGAGACCCAGTACTTC. Translated, it gives CAISEVRTGVYQETQYF.